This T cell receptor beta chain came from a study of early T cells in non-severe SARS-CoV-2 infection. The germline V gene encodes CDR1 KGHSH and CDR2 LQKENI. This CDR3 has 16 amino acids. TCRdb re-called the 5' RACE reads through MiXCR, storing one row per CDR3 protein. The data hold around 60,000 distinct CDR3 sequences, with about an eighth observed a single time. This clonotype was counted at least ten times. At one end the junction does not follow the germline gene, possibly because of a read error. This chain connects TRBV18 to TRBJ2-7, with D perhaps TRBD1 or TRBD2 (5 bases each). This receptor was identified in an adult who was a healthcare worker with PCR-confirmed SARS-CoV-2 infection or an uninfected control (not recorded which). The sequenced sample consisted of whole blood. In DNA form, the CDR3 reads TGTGCCAGCTCCCCACCCAGCCCGGGAATGGGGACCGAGCAGTACTTC. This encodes CASSPPSPGMGTEQYF.